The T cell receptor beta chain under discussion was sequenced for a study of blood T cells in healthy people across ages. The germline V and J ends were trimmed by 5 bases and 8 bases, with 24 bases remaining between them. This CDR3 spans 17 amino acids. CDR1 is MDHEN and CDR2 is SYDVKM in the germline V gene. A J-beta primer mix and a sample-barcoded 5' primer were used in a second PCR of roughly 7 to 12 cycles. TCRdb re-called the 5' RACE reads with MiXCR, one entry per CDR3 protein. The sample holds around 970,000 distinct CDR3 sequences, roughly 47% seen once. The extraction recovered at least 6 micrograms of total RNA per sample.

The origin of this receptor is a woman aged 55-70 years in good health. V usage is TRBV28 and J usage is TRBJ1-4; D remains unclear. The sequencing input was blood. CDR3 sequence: CASSPIRSPLRKEKLFF. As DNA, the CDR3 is TGTGCCAGCAGTCCCATTAGGTCACCCTTGCGAAAGGAAAAACTGTTTTTT. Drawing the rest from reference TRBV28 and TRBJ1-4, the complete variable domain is DVKVTQSSRYLVKRTGEKVFLECVQDMDHENMFWYRQDPGLGLRLIYFSYDVKMKEKGDIPEGYSVSREKKERFSLILESASTNQTSMYLCASSPIRSPLRKEKLFFGSGTQLSVL.